These 15 T cell receptor beta chains originate from one sample sequenced in a study of blood T cells in healthy people across ages. Sample-barcoded 5' priming and a J-beta primer mix drove a second PCR of roughly 7 to 11 cycles. Using its own MiXCR run on the 5' RACE reads, TCRdb lists one record per CDR3 protein. The sample carries more than 900,000 distinct CDR3 sequences, about 27% recorded once. The sample was also linked to a second study, of T cells of mothers and their children.

Sequencing was carried out using blood. The receptors originated from a middle-aged woman in good health.

This clonotype was counted only a few times. The chain recombines TRBV6-2 or TRBV6-3 with TRBJ2-3; TRBD2 matches at 11 bases. The CDR3 contains 18 residues. CDR1 and CDR2 from the germline V gene are MNHEY and SVGEGT. Trimming took 0 bases from V and 1 from J; bases not matched to a gene: 6. The CDR3 nucleotides read TGTGCCAGCAGTTACTCGCGCCTACTAGCGGGGGGCACAGATACGCAGTATTTT. Residues: CASSYSRLLAGGTDTQYF.

The V gene is TRBV5-1, the J gene TRBJ2-3; D may match TRBD1 or TRBD2 (5 bases each). Germline CDR1 SGHRS, CDR2 YFSETQ. CDR3 size: 14 residues. Between the trimmed V and J ends, which lost 1 base and 8 bases, there was a span of 14 bases. As DNA, the CDR3 is TGCGCCAGCAGCTTGACACCGGGGCAGGGTACGCAGTATTTT. Translated: CASSLTPGQGTQYF.

Concerning this clonotype: It may be a read error: a sequence one base away is much more abundant. The CDR3 region is CASSQDTDTEACF. CDR3 bases: TGCGCCAGCAGCCAAGATACGGACACTGAAGCTTGCTTT. This chain connects TRBV4-3 to TRBJ1-1, with TRBD1 as a possible D gene (5 bases). This CDR3 has 13 residues. Germline CDR1 reads LGHNA; CDR2 reads YSLEER.

The CDR3 here is CASSLGRLRTSTFQDNEQFF. The CDR3 nucleotides read TGCGCCAGCAGCTTGGGTCGTCTGAGGACTAGTACATTTCAGGACAATGAGCAGTTCTTC. The rearrangement uses TRBV5-1 and TRBJ2-1, with TRBD2 matching over 7 bases. This CDR3 is built from 20 residues. Trimming cost V 0 bases and J 5 bases; bases outside gene matches: 20. Per the germline V gene, CDR1 is SGHRS and CDR2 is YFSETQ. Filled out from reference TRBV5-1 and TRBJ2-1, the complete variable domain reads KAGVTQTPRYLIKTRGQQVTLSCSPISGHRSVSWYQQTPGQGLQFLFEYFSETQRNKGNFPGRFSGRQFSNSRSEMNVSTLELGDSALYLCASSLGRLRTSTFQDNEQFFGPGTRLTVL.

This clonotype was counted only a few times. The chain combines TRBV20-1 with TRBJ1-5; 9 bases match TRBD1. V shed 1 base and J 6 bases; nucleotides not matched to a gene: 10. From germline, CDR1 is DFQATT and CDR2 SNEGSKA (reference sequence). This CDR3 comprises 16 residues. The CDR3 spells CSARATDRGWGQPQHF. In DNA, the CDR3 is TGCAGTGCTAGAGCCACGGACAGGGGATGGGGTCAGCCCCAGCATTTT.

Many counts were recorded for this clonotype. V usage is TRBV11-1 and J usage is TRBJ1-6; the match to TRBD1 covers 8 bases. Per germline, CDR1 SGHAT and CDR2 FQDESV (reference sequence). The CDR3 consists of 15 residues. Trimming cost V 2 bases and J 5 bases; bases outside gene matches: 2. The CDR3 region is CASSLQGADNSPLHF. The CDR3 region has the DNA TGTGCCAGCAGCTTACAGGGGGCGGATAATTCACCCCTCCACTTT.

This chain joins TRBV6-7 and TRBJ2-7; 11 bases are a match to TRBD1. TRBV6-7 is recorded as an ORF, its role being uncertain. J lost 4 bases, V lost 6 bases, and 8 bases had no gene match. This CDR3 contains 15 residues. CDR3 coding DNA: TGTGCCAGCAGAACCCTGGACAGGGGGCATTACGAGCAGTACTTC. Protein sequence: CASRTLDRGHYEQYF.

A few counts support this clonotype. A read error is possible here, since a much larger clone lies one base away. The gene calls are TRBV28 and TRBJ2-7, with no clear D. V lost 2 bases and J lost 5, with 13 bases in between. Germline V lookup: CDR1 MDHEN, CDR2 SYDVKM. The CDR3 extends over 14 amino acids. The CDR3 coding sequence is TGTGCCAGCAGTTTAAAAACCTGGACCCACGAGCAGTACTTC. The encoded protein is CASSLKTWTHEQYF.

The chain joins TRBV12-3 or TRBV12-4 to TRBJ2-1; D possibly uses TRBD1 or TRBD2 (5 bases each). The length of the CDR3 is 16 residues. Trimming removed 5 bases at V and 6 bases at J, with 20 bases between. As DNA, the CDR3 is TGTGCCAGCAGTATACTAGGGACGCCGATGACCAATGAGCAGTTCTTC. It codes for CASSILGTPMTNEQFF.

This clonotype was counted only a few times. The chain uses TRBV7-8 and TRBJ1-6; possible D gene TRBD1, 5 bases. Per the germline V gene, CDR1 is SGHVS and CDR2 is FQNEAQ. Between the trimmed V and J ends, which lost 5 bases and 15 bases, there was a span of 11 bases. CDR3 length: 11 amino acids. CDR3 sequence (DNA): TGTGCCAGCAGCGAGGGACGGAACCTCCACTTT. Amino acids: CASSEGRNLHF.

A few counts support this clonotype. The V call is TRBV4-3, the J call TRBJ1-4, with TRBD1 matching over 8 bases. With 4 bases clipped from V and 8 bases from J, the junction kept 15 bases outside the gene matches. The CDR3 is made up of 17 amino acids. Germline assignment: CDR1 LGHNA and CDR2 YSLEER. The CDR3 bases are TGCGCCAGCAGCCGGACGCTCATCGGGACAGGCCAAGAAAAACTGTTTTTT. Its protein product is CASSRTLIGTGQEKLFF.

This clonotype was counted once. In nucleotides, the CDR3 is TGTGCCAGCAGCCCTGGGTTGAAGGAAAAACTGTTTTTT. Translation gives CASSPGLKEKLFF. The chain couples TRBV28 to TRBJ1-4; D unresolved. Deletions cut 6 bases from V and 8 bases from J, with 13 bases between. Germline values: CDR1 MDHEN, CDR2 SYDVKM. The CDR3 has 13 residues.

This clonotype was observed a few times. The chain joins TRBV25-1 to TRBJ2-7; D perhaps matches TRBD2 (5 bases). Trimming cost V 4 bases and J 2 bases, with 12 bases left between them. Per germline, CDR1 MGHDK and CDR2 SYGVNS. The CDR3 covers 14 residues. This chain's CDR3 is CASSGAEETYEQYF. The CDR3 coding sequence is TGTGCCAGCAGTGGGGCGGAGGAGACCTACGAGCAGTACTTC.

This clonotype occurred many times. J is TRBJ2-4 and V is TRBV5-1; TRBD2 might be the D (6 bases). Germline CDR1 reads SGHRS; CDR2 reads YFSETQ. V lost 0 bases to trimming and J lost 2 bases, with 9 bases between them. The CDR3 covers 15 residues. This CDR3 is CASSLDGGTKNIQYF. The CDR3 nucleotides read TGCGCCAGCAGCTTGGATGGAGGGACCAAAAACATTCAGTACTTC. Complete variable domain (other parts from reference TRBV5-1 and TRBJ2-4): KAGVTQTPRYLIKTRGQQVTLSCSPISGHRSVSWYQQTPGQGLQFLFEYFSETQRNKGNFPGRFSGRQFSNSRSEMNVSTLELGDSALYLCASSLDGGTKNIQYFGAGTRLSVL.

The chain recombines TRBV6-5 with TRBJ1-5; D is ambiguous. The germline V gene encodes CDR1 MNHEY and CDR2 SVGAGI. V was clipped by 2 bases and J by 7 bases, with 12 bases between them. The CDR3 runs 14 residues. For the CDR3, the DNA is TGTGCCAGCAGTTACCCAGAGGGTAGGCAGCCCCAGCATTTT. Translation gives CASSYPEGRQPQHF.